The 31 T cell receptor beta chains listed next were all sequenced from one sample in a study of shared clonotypes between healthy human individuals. Generated by immunoSEQ multiplex PCR, the TCRdb table keeps only in-frame clones and is missing some. The data contain millions of clones, more than 80% of them singletons. The specimen was naive CD4+ T cells sorted from blood. As to subset: CD45RA+ positively selected. Source of these receptors: a man aged 18-30 years in good health.

The chain employs TRBV5-1 and TRBJ2-5; D is ambiguous. Germline CDR1 SGHRS, CDR2 YFSETQ. This CDR3 spans 14 amino acids. Trimming pared 0 bases from V and 5 bases from J, leaving 11 bases between. The CDR3 coding sequence is TGCGCCAGCAGCTTGGCCCAGGATGCGGAGACCCAGTACTTC. This encodes CASSLAQDAETQYF.

The chain carries TRBV7-2 and TRBJ2-4, with 8 bases aligning to TRBD2. This CDR3 has 19 residues. Germline trimming cut 1 base from V and 2 bases from J; bases unmatched to any gene: 13. Germline V gene data show CDR1 as SGHTA and CDR2 as FQGNSA. The CDR3 DNA follows: TGTGCCAGCAGCTTAGTAGGGACTAGGCCGCCCTCAACCAAAAACATTCAGTACTTC. Translated: CASSLVGTRPPSTKNIQYF.

The chain recombines TRBV5-1 with TRBJ2-5, with TRBD1 matching 9 bases. This CDR3 region has 14 residues. Looked up from germline, CDR1 is SGHRS and CDR2 is YFSETQ. V trimming: 4 bases; J trimming: 3 bases; junction bases outside the gene matches: 4. The CDR3 here is CASSGTGLEETQYF. The CDR3 nucleotides read TGCGCCAGCAGCGGGACAGGGCTGGAAGAGACCCAGTACTTC.

The V gene is TRBV7-9, the J gene TRBJ2-7; TRBD2 might be the D (5 bases). There are 13 residues in the CDR3. Germline CDR1 is SEHNR and CDR2 is FQNEAQ (reference sequence). V lost 5 bases to trimming and J lost 6 bases, with 14 bases between them. CDR3 coding DNA: TGTGCCAGCAGCCTCCGGACTCCTGGCGAGCAGTACTTC. Its translation is CASSLRTPGEQYF.

This clone was seen only once. The chain recombines TRBV5-1 with TRBJ2-7; D ambiguous. Germline values: CDR1 SGHRS, CDR2 YFSETQ. This CDR3 contains 14 residues. The ends were cut back, 0 bases at V and 4 bases at J, with 11 bases in the middle. CDR3 protein: CASSLVKSDYEQYF. The CDR3 DNA follows: TGCGCCAGCAGCTTGGTAAAGTCGGATTACGAGCAGTACTTC. Based on the CDR3 plus reference TRBV5-1 and TRBJ2-7, the full variable domain is KAGVTQTPRYLIKTRGQQVTLSCSPISGHRSVSWYQQTPGQGLQFLFEYFSETQRNKGNFPGRFSGRQFSNSRSEMNVSTLELGDSALYLCASSLVKSDYEQYFGPGTRLTVT.

The genes are TRBV19 and TRBJ1-6, with a possible D match to TRBD1 (5 bases). Trimming cost V 7 bases and J 10 bases, with 14 bases left between them. Germline CDR1 is LNHDA and CDR2 is SQIVND (reference sequence). This CDR3 contains 13 residues. The CDR3 DNA is TGTGCCAGTACCCCGACAGTCGAATCACCCCTCCACTTT. Protein product: CASTPTVESPLHF. Filled out from reference TRBV19 and TRBJ1-6, the complete variable domain reads DGGITQSPKYLFRKEGQNVTLSCEQNLNHDAMYWYRQDPGQGLRLIYYSQIVNDFQKGDIAEGYSVSREKKESFPLTVTSAQKNPTAFYLCASTPTVESPLHFGNGTRLTVT.

The chain joins TRBV9 to TRBJ2-2, with 11 bases fitting TRBD2. The CDR3 loop spans 19 amino acids. Looked up from germline, CDR1 is SGDLS and CDR2 is YYNGEE. V lost 2 bases and J lost 0; bases outside the gene matches: 9. The CDR3: CASSVDLTSGGPNTGELFF. CDR3 nucleotides: TGTGCCAGCAGCGTCGATCTCACTAGCGGGGGACCGAACACCGGGGAGCTGTTTTTT.

The chain has TRBV5-8 and TRBJ2-5; D is perhaps TRBD2 (6 bases). The V gene lost 6 bases and the J gene lost 2 bases, with 14 bases spanning the gap. The germline gives CDR1 SGHTS, CDR2 YDEGEE. There are 14 residues in the CDR3. The DNA of the CDR3 is TGTGCCAGCAACATTGGCAGCGGGCAAGAGACCCAGTACTTC. Encoded protein: CASNIGSGQETQYF.

The chain has TRBV6-5 and TRBJ1-1, with TRBD1 matching over 7 bases. Germline V gives CDR1 MNHEY, CDR2 SVGAGI. The CDR3 is made up of 14 amino acids. Trimming removed 4 bases from V and 1 base from J; junction bases left unmatched: 3. The CDR3 reads CASSWGQSNTEAFF. For the CDR3, the DNA is TGTGCCAGCAGTTGGGGACAGTCGAACACTGAAGCTTTCTTT.

The J gene is TRBJ2-1, the V gene TRBV10-2; 14 nucleotides match TRBD2. Unmatched junction bases numbered 7, after V lost 6 bases and J lost 0 bases. The CDR3 loop spans 18 amino acids. Germline assignment: CDR1 WSHSY and CDR2 SAAADI. The CDR3 spells CASRYTGTSGSSYNEQFF. CDR3 nucleotides: TGCGCCAGCAGGTACACCGGGACTAGCGGGAGCTCCTACAATGAGCAGTTCTTC.

The chain couples TRBV7-8 to TRBJ2-7, with D perhaps matching TRBD1 (5 bases). CDR1 and CDR2 from the germline V gene are SGHVS and FQNEAQ. The CDR3 runs to 14 residues. V lost 4 bases and J 2 bases, leaving 12 bases between the germline ends. The CDR3 DNA follows: TGTGCCAGCAGCTCTGTTTTAGGGGCCTACGAGCAGTACTTC. This codes for CASSSVLGAYEQYF.

The chain couples TRBV7-9 to TRBJ1-4; D is ambiguous. V was clipped by 5 bases and J by 8 bases, with 15 bases between them. The V gene's germline CDR1 is SEHNR and CDR2 FQNEAQ (reference sequence). The CDR3 contains 14 residues. DNA for the CDR3: TGTGCCAGCAGCCTCGCGGAGGGCAAAGAAAAACTGTTTTTT. It encodes CASSLAEGKEKLFF.

The chain links TRBV10-3 to TRBJ1-1, with 8 bases fitting TRBD1. V shed 5 bases and J 4 bases; nucleotides not matched to a gene: 6. CDR3 length equals 14 residues. Germline values: CDR1 ENHRY, CDR2 SYGVKD. CDR3 protein: CAISRDRGGTEAFF. The CDR3, as DNA: TGTGCCATCAGTCGTGACAGGGGAGGCACTGAAGCTTTCTTT.

The rearrangement joins TRBV30 to TRBJ2-1, with D uncertain. The CDR3 has 13 amino acids. Germline CDR1 is GTSNPN and CDR2 is SVGIG (reference sequence). The V end was cut by 3 bases, the J end by 9 bases, with 15 bases between. The chain's CDR3 is CAWRTSPYGEQFF. DNA for the CDR3: TGTGCCTGGAGGACTTCCCCTTATGGTGAGCAGTTCTTC.

The chain employs TRBV6-6 and TRBJ1-2; possible D gene TRBD1, 5 bases. Trimming cost V 0 bases and J 5 bases, with 10 bases left between them. CDR1 MNHNY and CDR2 SVGAGI come from the germline V gene (reference sequence). The CDR3 extends over 14 amino acids. CDR3 amino acids: CASSYSGGRYGYTF. The CDR3 DNA sequence: TGTGCCAGCAGTTACTCTGGGGGGAGATATGGCTACACCTTC.

The chain recombines TRBV10-3 with TRBJ1-5; 7 bases are a match to TRBD1. CDR3 length: 15 amino acids. The V gene's germline CDR1 is ENHRY and CDR2 SYGVKD. The V segment lost 6 bases and the J segment 1 base; nucleotides outside the gene matches: 6. The CDR3 DNA sequence: TGTGCCATCAGCCCGACAGGGACAAGCAATCAGCCCCAGCATTTT. It encodes CAISPTGTSNQPQHF.

The CDR3 reads CASSYMGIGQPQHF. CDR3 DNA sequence: TGTGCCAGCAGTTACATGGGGATAGGCCAGCCCCAGCATTTT. The chain employs TRBV11-2 and TRBJ1-5; D is unclear. CDR1 is SGHAT and CDR2 is FQNNGV in the germline V gene. Trimming cost V 6 bases and J 7 bases, with 16 bases left between them. This CDR3 has 14 amino acids.

The genes are TRBV5-6 and TRBJ1-2, with 7 bases identical to TRBD1. This CDR3 contains 14 residues. J lost 5 bases, V lost 2 bases, and 6 bases had no gene match. From germline, CDR1 is SGHDT and CDR2 YYEEEE. The CDR3 DNA sequence: TGTGCCAGCAGCTTACCCGGGACAGCGTATGGCTACACCTTC. Amino acids: CASSLPGTAYGYTF.

This chain joins TRBV28 and TRBJ1-6; D remains unclear. Per the germline V gene, CDR1 is MDHEN and CDR2 is SYDVKM. The V gene lost 5 bases and the J gene lost 11 bases, with 16 bases spanning the gap. This CDR3 has 14 residues. Written as DNA, the CDR3 is TGTGCCAGCAGTATGGACCCTCGCTGGACACCCCTCCACTTT. Translating gives CASSMDPRWTPLHF.

V is TRBV6-1 and J is TRBJ2-4; D may correspond to TRBD1 or TRBD2 (5 bases each). Between the trimmed V and J ends, which lost 2 bases and 7 bases, there was a span of 12 bases. Per germline, CDR1 MNHNS and CDR2 SASEGT. The CDR3 is 14 residues long. In DNA, the CDR3 is TGTGCCAGCAGTGAAAGAGGGGAAGTGAACATTCAGTACTTC. Its protein is CASSERGEVNIQYF.

The V gene is TRBV5-4, the J gene TRBJ2-5, with no clear D. Trimming removed 4 bases at V and 5 bases at J, with 15 bases between. The CDR3 runs 14 residues. Germline loops: CDR1 SGHNT, CDR2 YYREEE (reference sequence). The CDR3 nucleotides are TGTGCCAGCAGCCGAGACCGATTTACGGAGACCCAGTACTTC. It yields the protein CASSRDRFTETQYF.

The chain recombines TRBV9 with TRBJ1-1; no clear D gene. Germline V gene data show CDR1 as SGDLS and CDR2 as YYNGEE. CDR3 size: 13 residues. Deletions cut 4 bases from V and 5 bases from J, with 12 bases between. CDR3 protein: CASSLGRRTEAFF. The DNA of the CDR3 is TGTGCCAGCAGCCTCGGTAGACGGACTGAAGCTTTCTTT.

The genes are TRBV4-1 and TRBJ2-5; weak D call: TRBD1 (7 bases). Deletions cut 5 bases from V and 2 bases from J, with 15 bases between. Germline loops: CDR1 MGHRA, CDR2 YSYEKL. CDR3 length: 15 residues. CDR3 bases: TGCGCCAGCAGCGCCCGGACAGGAGGGCAAGAGACCCAGTACTTC. This sequence encodes CASSARTGGQETQYF.

The V and J genes are TRBV5-5 and TRBJ1-3; no definite D call. V lost 0 bases and J 4 bases, leaving 14 bases between the germline ends. CDR3 length equals 16 residues. The germline V gene encodes CDR1 SGHKS and CDR2 YYEKEE (reference sequence). The CDR3 nucleotides are TGTGCCAGCAGCTTGGAAGATCGACAATCGGGAAACACCATATATTTT. Encoded protein: CASSLEDRQSGNTIYF.

V gene TRBV7-3 combines with J gene TRBJ2-3; TRBD2 agrees at 7 bases. V lost 5 bases to trimming and J lost 5 bases; unmatched junction nucleotides: 10. Looked up from germline, CDR1 is SGHTA and CDR2 is FQGTGA. The CDR3 is 15 residues long. Here the CDR3 DNA reads TGTGCCAGCAGCCCCCGGGGGGACCCCGGAGATACGCAGTATTTT. Amino acid sequence: CASSPRGDPGDTQYF. Looking up the rest from reference TRBV7-3 and TRBJ2-3 gives the full variable domain: GAGVSQTPSNKVTEKGKYVELRCDPISGHTALYWYRQSLGQGPEFLIYFQGTGAADDSGLPNDRFFAVRPEGSVSTLKIQRTERGDSAVYLCASSPRGDPGDTQYFGPGTRLTVL.

The V gene is TRBV5-1, the J gene TRBJ2-4; 14 bases align to TRBD2. The CDR3 is 13 residues long. Trimming at V came to 7 bases and at J to 7 bases, leaving 1 base not matched to a gene. Germline V gene data show CDR1 as SGHRS and CDR2 as YFSETQ. CDR3 loop: CASRTSGGNIQYF. The CDR3 DNA is TGCGCCAGCCGGACTAGCGGGGGGAACATTCAGTACTTC.

Comment on this clone: Within the sample, other DNA sequences also encode this same CDR3. The chain links TRBV30 to TRBJ2-5; D is uncertain. V lost 3 bases to trimming and J lost 2 bases, with 10 bases between them. The CDR3 runs to 13 residues. Germline CDR1 GTSNPN, CDR2 SVGIG (reference sequence). CDR3: CAWSVRRQETQYF. The CDR3 DNA reads TGTGCCTGGAGCGTCCGTCGGCAAGAGACCCAGTACTTC. Full variable domain (missing parts from reference TRBV30 and TRBJ2-5): SQTIHQWPATLVQPVGSPLSLECTVEGTSNPNLYWYRQAAGRGLQLLFYSVGIGQISSEVPQNLSASRPQDRQFILSSKKLLLSDSGFYLCAWSVRRQETQYFGPGTRLLVL.

The chain recombines TRBV4-3 with TRBJ2-2, with 10 positions matching TRBD2. Germline CDR1 and CDR2: LGHNA and YSLEER. Germline trimming cut 0 bases from V and 6 bases from J; bases unmatched to any gene: 10. The CDR3 runs to 18 residues. CDR3 nucleotide sequence: TGCGCCAGCAGCCAAGATCTCGTGGCTAGCGGGAGTGCCGGGGAGCTGTTTTTT. Translation: CASSQDLVASGSAGELFF.

The sample holds one count of this clone. The rearrangement links TRBV21-1 to TRBJ1-6. TRBV21-1 is tagged as a pseudogene. The CDR3 is made up of 17 amino acids. CDR3 residues: CASSPAPNGVGYSPLHF. CDR3 coding DNA: TGTGCCAGCAGCCCGGCCCCCAACGGGGTAGGTTATTCACCCCTCCACTTT.

The V gene is TRBV6-1, the J gene TRBJ1-5, with a tentative D call TRBD1 (6 bases). CDR3 length equals 13 residues. The V end lost 7 bases, the J end lost 6 bases, and 13 bases lay between the germline ends. Germline CDR1 MNHNS, CDR2 SASEGT. CDR3 coding DNA: TGTGCCAGCAAAGGGGGGCCAGGTCAGCCCCAGCATTTT. Protein product: CASKGGPGQPQHF.

This sequence joins TRBV6-6 and TRBJ2-1, with D maybe TRBD1 (6 bases). Germline V lookup: CDR1 MNHNY, CDR2 SVGAGI (reference sequence). Trimming removed 8 bases at V and 0 bases at J, with 8 bases between. The CDR3 runs 13 residues. The DNA for the CDR3 is TGTGCCAGCTGCAGGGGCTCCTACAATGAGCAGTTCTTC. This gives the protein CASCRGSYNEQFF.